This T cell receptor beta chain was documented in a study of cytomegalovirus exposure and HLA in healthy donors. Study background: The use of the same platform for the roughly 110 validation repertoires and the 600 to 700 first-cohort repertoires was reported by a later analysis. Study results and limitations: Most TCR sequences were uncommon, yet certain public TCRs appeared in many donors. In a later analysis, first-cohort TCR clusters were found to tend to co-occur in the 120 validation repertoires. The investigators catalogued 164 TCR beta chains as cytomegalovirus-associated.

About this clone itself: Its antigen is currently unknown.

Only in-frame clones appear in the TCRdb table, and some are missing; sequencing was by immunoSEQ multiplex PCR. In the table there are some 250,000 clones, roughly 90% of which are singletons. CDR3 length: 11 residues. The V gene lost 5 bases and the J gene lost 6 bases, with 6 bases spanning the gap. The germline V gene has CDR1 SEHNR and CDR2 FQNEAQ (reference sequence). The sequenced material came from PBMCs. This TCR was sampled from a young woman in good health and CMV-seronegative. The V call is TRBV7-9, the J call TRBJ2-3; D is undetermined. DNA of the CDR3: TGTGCCAGCAGCCTACCGGATACGCAGTATTTT. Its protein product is CASSLPDTQYF.